This entry is about one T cell receptor beta chain. Its cognate antigen has yet to be identified. One base away there is no much larger clone; base qualities are not given. These data come from a study of vaccination and CD4 T cells after COVID-19 (dated by TCRdb to between 2021 and 2022). With regard to the full study: Convalescent patients had a positive SARS-CoV-2 result on nasal swab PCR, and of these patients, some 10 had mild disease and one had severe disease. Six males and four females were included in the convalescent cohort, with two Hispanic individuals, seven Caucasians, two Asians and one multiracial person represented. Two doses of either the Pfizer-BioNTech BNT162b2 vaccine (n=8) or the Moderna mRNA-1273 vaccine (n=2) were administered to participants. Post-COVID blood samples were collected from convalescent patients a median of around 100 days after diagnosis, with a range of roughly 35 to 170 days. Post-vaccine blood samples were taken a median of around 70 days after the second vaccine dose, with a range of 14 to 241 days. Culture stimuli were overlapping spike peptide pools from SARS-CoV-2 and from the common cold coronaviruses HCoV-NL63, HCoV-OC43 and HCoV-229E. In control cultures, a CEFX viral epitope pool was used as positive control, an HIV-1 Nef peptide pool was used as negative control, or no peptide was added. In roughly nine COVID-19 convalescent patients and a handful of infection-naive healthy vaccine recipients, the spike-specific CD4+ TCR repertoire before mRNA vaccination was compared with the repertoire after mRNA vaccination.

Paper-wide results and their limitations: The median number of SARS-CoV-2-reactive clonotypes rose from 20 to 25 after infection to a few dozen after vaccination, but the change was not significant. The number of convalescent patients in the study was relatively small, and the study did not examine early timepoints following natural infection. Of the vaccine-specific clones in convalescent patients, 304 of 307, or nearly all, reacted only to SARS-CoV-2 spike and did not cross-react with common cold coronaviruses. In convalescent patients, a median around 83% of post-vaccine SARS-CoV-2-reactive clones were detected only after vaccination, and vaccine-specific priming was suggested by this finding.

At the junction V is shortened by 4 bases and J by 1 base; bases outside the gene matches: 10. The germline V gene (reference sequence) specifies LNHDA as CDR1 and SQIVND as CDR2. From its cysteine to its phenylalanine, the CDR3 spans 17 amino acids. Here the CDR3 DNA is all that survives: 51 bases in frame from base 1. Interpreted using the paper, the treatment or condition label stands for: approximately 9-day PBMC culture with coronavirus spike peptide pools or control peptides (ViraFEST assay). The ViraFEST assay was used in the study, in which antigen-specific T cells were expanded with peptide pools and expanded clonotypes were subsequently identified by TCR sequencing. The convalescent patients' positive SARS-CoV-2 PCR tests fell between March and December 2020, which was before the Alpha, Beta and Delta variants emerged in the United States. More than 1.5 million PBMCs per well were cultured in IMDM with about 5% human AB serum and 9 to 10 IU/ml IL-2, plus 10 ug/ml peptide pools. On days 3 and 7, half of the culture medium was replaced with fresh IL-2-containing medium. CD4+ T cells were isolated after roughly nine days of culture through negative selection using the EasySep CD4+ T cell isolation kit. Ficoll-Paque Plus gradient centrifugation was used to isolate PBMCs from whole blood, and the isolated PBMCs were then either used fresh or cryopreserved at -140C. In general, triplicate wells were set up for every culture condition.

Receptor libraries were prepared by PCR. TCR sequencing of DNA from cultured CD4+ T cells used the Oncomine TCR Beta short-read assay at the Johns Hopkins FTIC core. Genomic DNA was extracted from the cultured CD4+ T cells with the QIAamp micro DNA kit. Oncomine TCR Beta libraries from cultured CD4+ T cells were pooled with unique dual indexes and sequenced on an Illumina iSeq 100. From the authors' description of their analysis: Non-productive sequences were filtered out, and CDR3s that did not start with C, did not end with F or W, or were shorter than 7 amino acids were discarded. Antigen-specific clonotypes were identified using the MANAFEST web application through comparison of peptide-stimulated wells with reference and other culture wells. Positive clones required FDR below 0.05, an odds ratio above 5, and productive frequency above 0.1% in at least two of three replicate wells. A clonotype was classed as cross-reactive if the clonotype showed significant expansion both in SARS-CoV-2 spike wells and in at least one common cold coronavirus spike condition. Levenshtein distances (stringdist) and unrooted phylogenetic trees (ape) in R version 3.6.1 were used to assess CDR3 homology. TCRdb reprocessing: public reads trimmed at Q25 with fastp, clones called with MiXCR, in-frame beta chains kept. Rows are combined by CDR3 protein, so each entry shows the most common genes and DNA. The authors' filters were not applied to this entry. The sample data list roughly 24,000 distinct CDR3 sequences, and roughly 50% of these were observed just once. The ten largest clones represent approximately 2.8% of the sample.

The rearrangement joined TRBV19 to TRBJ2-1, with 7 bases matching TRBD1. The sample consisted of CD4+ T cells from blood, cultured in vitro. The sequence was collected from a human donor who had recovered from COVID-19. The encoded CDR3 is CASSTERQGFSYNEQFF. The sequenced DNA is TGTGCCAGTAGTACAGAGAGACAGGGATTTTCCTACAATGAGCAGTTCTTC.